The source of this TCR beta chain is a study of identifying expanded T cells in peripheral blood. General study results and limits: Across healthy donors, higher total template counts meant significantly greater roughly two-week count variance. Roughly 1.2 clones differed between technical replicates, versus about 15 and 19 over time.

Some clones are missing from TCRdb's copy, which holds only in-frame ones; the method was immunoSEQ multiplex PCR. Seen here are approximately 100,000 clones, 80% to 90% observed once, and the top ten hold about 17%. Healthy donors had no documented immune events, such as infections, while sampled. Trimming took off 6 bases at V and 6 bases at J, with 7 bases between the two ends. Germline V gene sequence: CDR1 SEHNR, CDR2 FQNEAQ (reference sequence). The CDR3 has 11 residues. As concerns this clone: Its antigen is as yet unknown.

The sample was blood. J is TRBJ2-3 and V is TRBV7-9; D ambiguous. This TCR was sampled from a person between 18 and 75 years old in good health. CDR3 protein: CASRGRDTQYF. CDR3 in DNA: TGTGCCAGCAGGGGTAGGGATACGCAGTATTTT.